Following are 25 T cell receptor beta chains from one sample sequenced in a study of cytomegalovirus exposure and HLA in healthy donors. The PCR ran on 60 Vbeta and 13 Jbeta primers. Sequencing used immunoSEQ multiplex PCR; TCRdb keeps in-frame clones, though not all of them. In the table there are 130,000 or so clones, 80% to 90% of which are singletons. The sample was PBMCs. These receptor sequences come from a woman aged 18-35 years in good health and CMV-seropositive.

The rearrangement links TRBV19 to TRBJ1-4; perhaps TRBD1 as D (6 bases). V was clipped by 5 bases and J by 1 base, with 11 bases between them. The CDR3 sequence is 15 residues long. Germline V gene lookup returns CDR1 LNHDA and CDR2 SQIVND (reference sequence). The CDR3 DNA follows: TGTGCCAGTAGTGAAGGGGGGGGAACTAATGAAAAACTGTTTTTT. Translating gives CASSEGGGTNEKLFF. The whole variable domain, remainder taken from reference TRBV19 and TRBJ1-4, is DGGITQSPKYLFRKEGQNVTLSCEQNLNHDAMYWYRQDPGQGLRLIYYSQIVNDFQKGDIAEGYSVSREKKESFPLTVTSAQKNPTAFYLCASSEGGGTNEKLFFGSGTQLSVL.

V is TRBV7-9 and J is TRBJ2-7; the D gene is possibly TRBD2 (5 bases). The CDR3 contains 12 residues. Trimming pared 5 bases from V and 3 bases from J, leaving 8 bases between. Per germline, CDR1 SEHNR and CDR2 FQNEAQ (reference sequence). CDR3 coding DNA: TGTGCCAGCAGCCCGGGATTCTACGAGCAGTACTTC. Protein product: CASSPGFYEQYF.

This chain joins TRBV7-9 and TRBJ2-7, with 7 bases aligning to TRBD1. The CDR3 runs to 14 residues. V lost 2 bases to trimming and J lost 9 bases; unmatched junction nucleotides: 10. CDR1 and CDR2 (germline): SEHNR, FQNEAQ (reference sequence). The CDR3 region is CASSLTTGWAVQYF. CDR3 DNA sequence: TGTGCCAGCAGCTTAACGACAGGGTGGGCTGTGCAGTACTTC.

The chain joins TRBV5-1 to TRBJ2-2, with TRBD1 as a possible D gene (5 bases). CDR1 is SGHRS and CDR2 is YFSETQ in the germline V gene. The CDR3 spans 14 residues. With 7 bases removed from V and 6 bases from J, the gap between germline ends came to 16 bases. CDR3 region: CASGPTQGAGELFF. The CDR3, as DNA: TGCGCCAGCGGACCGACCCAGGGTGCCGGGGAGCTGTTTTTT.

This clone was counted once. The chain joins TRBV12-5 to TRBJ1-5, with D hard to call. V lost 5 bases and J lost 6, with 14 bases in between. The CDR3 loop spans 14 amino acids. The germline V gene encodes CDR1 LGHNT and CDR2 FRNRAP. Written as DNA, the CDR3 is TGTGCTAGTGGTCCAGACGGGGAAGGTCAGCCCCAGCATTTT. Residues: CASGPDGEGQPQHF.

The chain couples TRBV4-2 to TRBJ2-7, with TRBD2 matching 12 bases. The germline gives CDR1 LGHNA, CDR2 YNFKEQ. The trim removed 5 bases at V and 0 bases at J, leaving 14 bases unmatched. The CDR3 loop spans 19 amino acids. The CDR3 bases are TGTGCCAGCAGCTACCCGGGTCTAGCGGGGGGGGTCTCCTCCTACGAGCAGTACTTC. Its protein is CASSYPGLAGGVSSYEQYF.

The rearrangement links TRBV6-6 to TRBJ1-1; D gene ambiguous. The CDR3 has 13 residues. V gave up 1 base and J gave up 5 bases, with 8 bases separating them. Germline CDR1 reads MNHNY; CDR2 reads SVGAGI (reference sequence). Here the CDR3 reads CASSYLGRTEAFF. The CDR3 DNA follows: TGTGCCAGCAGTTACTTGGGGAGGACTGAAGCTTTCTTT.

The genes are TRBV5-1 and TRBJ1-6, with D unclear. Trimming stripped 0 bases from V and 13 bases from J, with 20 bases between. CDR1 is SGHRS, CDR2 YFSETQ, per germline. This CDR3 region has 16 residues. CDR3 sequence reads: CASSLEYREVLAPLHF. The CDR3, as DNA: TGCGCCAGCAGCTTGGAATACCGAGAGGTGTTGGCTCCCCTCCACTTT.

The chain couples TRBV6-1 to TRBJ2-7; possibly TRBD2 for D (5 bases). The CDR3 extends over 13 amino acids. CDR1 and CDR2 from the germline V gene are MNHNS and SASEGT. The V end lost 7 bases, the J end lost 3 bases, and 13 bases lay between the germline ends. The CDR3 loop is CASTRAKDYEQYF. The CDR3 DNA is TGTGCCAGCACGAGGGCTAAAGACTACGAGCAGTACTTC.

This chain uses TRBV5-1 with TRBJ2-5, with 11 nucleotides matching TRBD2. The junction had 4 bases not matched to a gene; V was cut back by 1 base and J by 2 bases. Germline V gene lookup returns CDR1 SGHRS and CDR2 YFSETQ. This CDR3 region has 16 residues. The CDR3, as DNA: TGCGCCAGCAGCTTGCGGACTAGCGGGCAACAAGAGACCCAGTACTTC. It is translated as CASSLRTSGQQETQYF.

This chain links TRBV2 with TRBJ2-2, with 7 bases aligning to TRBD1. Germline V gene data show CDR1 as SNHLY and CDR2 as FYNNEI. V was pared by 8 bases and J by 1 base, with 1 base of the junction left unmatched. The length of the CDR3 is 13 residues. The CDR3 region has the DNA TGTGCCAGCCGGGACAGGAACACCGGGGAGCTGTTTTTT. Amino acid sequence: CASRDRNTGELFF.

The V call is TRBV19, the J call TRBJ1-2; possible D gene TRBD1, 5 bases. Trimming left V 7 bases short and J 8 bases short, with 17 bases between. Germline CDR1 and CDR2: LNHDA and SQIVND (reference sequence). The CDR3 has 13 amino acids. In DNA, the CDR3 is TGTGCCAGTAACTGGGGGGACGGCGAAGGCTACACCTTC. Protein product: CASNWGDGEGYTF.

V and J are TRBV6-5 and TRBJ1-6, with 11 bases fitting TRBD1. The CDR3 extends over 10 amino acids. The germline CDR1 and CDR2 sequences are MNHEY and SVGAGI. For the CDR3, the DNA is TGTGGGACAGGGGGCTCACCCCTCCACTTT. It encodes CGTGGSPLHF.

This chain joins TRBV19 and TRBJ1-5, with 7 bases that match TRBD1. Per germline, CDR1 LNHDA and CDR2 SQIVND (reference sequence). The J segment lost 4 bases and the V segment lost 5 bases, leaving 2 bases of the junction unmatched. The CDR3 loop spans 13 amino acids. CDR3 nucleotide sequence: TGTGCCAGTAGTGGGGACAGTAATCAGCCCCAGCATTTT. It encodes CASSGDSNQPQHF.

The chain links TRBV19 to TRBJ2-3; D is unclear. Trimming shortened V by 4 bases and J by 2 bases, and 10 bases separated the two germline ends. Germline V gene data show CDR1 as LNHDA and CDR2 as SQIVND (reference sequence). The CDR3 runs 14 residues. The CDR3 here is CASSNVSPTDTQYF. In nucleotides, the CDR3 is TGTGCCAGTAGTAATGTTAGCCCCACAGATACGCAGTATTTT.

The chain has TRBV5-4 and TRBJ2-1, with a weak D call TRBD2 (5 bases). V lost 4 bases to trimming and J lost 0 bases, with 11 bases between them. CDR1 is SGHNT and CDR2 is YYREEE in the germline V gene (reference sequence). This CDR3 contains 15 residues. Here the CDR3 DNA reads TGTGCCAGCAGCGCCCTCGGGGACTCCTACAATGAGCAGTTCTTC. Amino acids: CASSALGDSYNEQFF.

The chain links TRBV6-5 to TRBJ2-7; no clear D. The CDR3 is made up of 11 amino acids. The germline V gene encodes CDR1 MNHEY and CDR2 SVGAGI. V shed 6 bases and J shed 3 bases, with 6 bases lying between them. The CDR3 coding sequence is TGTGCCAGCAGAACCTACTACGAGCAGTACTTC. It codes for CASRTYYEQYF.

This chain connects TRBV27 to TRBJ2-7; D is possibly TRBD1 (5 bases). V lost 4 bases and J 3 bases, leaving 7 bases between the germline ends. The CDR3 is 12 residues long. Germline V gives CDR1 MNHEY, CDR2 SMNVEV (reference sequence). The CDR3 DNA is TGTGCCAGCAGTTCCAGGGTCTACGAGCAGTACTTC. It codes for CASSSRVYEQYF.

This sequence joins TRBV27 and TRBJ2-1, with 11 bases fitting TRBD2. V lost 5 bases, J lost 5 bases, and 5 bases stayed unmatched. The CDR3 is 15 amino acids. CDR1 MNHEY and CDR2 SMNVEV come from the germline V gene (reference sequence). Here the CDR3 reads CASSPVAGGNNEQFF. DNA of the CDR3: TGTGCCAGCAGTCCAGTAGCGGGGGGGAACAATGAGCAGTTCTTC.

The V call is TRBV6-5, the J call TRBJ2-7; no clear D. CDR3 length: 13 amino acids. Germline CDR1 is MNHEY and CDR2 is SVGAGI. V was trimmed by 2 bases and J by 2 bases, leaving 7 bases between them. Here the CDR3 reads CASSYALAYEQYF. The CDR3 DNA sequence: TGTGCCAGCAGTTACGCTTTAGCCTACGAGCAGTACTTC.

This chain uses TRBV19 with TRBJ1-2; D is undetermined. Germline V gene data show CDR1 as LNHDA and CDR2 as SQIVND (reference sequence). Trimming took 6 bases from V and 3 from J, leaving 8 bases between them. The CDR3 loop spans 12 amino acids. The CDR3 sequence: CASRTDYYGYTF. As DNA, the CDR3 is TGTGCCAGTAGGACTGACTACTATGGCTACACCTTC.

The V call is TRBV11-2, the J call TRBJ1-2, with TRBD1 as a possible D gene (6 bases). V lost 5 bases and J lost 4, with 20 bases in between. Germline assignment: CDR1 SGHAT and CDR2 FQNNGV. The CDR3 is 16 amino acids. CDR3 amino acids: CASSNEGGGILYGYTF. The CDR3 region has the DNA TGTGCCAGCAGCAACGAGGGAGGGGGGATACTCTATGGCTACACCTTC.

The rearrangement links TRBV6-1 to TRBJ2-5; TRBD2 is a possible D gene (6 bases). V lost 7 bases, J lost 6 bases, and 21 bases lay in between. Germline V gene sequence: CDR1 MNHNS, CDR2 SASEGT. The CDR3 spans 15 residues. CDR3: CASNGGTFTGQTQYF. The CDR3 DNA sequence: TGTGCCAGCAATGGGGGGACCTTCACGGGGCAGACCCAGTACTTC.

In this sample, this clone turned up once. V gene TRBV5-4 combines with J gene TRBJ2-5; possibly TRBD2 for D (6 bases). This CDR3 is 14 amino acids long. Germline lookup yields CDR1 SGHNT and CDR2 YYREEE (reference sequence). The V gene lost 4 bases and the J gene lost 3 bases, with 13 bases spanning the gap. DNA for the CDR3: TGTGCCAGCAGCCCGGGGGTCGGGGAAGAGACCCAGTACTTC. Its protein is CASSPGVGEETQYF.

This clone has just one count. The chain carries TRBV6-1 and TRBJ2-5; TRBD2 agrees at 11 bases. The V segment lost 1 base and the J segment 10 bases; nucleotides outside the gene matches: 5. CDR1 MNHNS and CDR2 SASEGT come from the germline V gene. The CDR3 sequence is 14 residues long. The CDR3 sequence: CASSEGTSGGGQYF. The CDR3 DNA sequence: TGTGCCAGCAGTGAAGGAACTAGCGGGGGTGGCCAGTACTTC.